This TCR beta chain was identified during a study of T cell responses to AZD1222 COVID-19 vaccine. The study's findings and limits: CD4 TCRs covered the whole spike, strongest at regions 160-218 and 743-854. Donors were chiefly white British, with a greater number of females, and clonal diversity was perhaps underestimated.

CDR1 and CDR2 from the germline V gene are KGHSH and LQKENI. J was trimmed by 6 bases and V by 6 bases; bases with no gene match: 12. This CDR3 has 15 residues. Here immunoSEQ multiplex PCR was the method, and the copy in TCRdb shows in-frame clones only, minus some. The data show about 110,000 clones, with roughly 90% seen just once and roughly 7.9% held by the top ten. This clone appeared a single time. Its antigen is not identified. Sequences were derived from peripheral blood, sampled 28 days after the second AZD1222 dose. This sequence joins TRBV18 and TRBJ2-7, with 9 bases lining up with TRBD1. The sequence was collected from an adult who received the AZD1222 COVID-19 vaccine. The CDR3 region has the DNA TGTGCCAGCTCTCCAACAGGGGGCGAACTCTCCGAGCAGTACTTC. As protein: CASSPTGGELSEQYF.